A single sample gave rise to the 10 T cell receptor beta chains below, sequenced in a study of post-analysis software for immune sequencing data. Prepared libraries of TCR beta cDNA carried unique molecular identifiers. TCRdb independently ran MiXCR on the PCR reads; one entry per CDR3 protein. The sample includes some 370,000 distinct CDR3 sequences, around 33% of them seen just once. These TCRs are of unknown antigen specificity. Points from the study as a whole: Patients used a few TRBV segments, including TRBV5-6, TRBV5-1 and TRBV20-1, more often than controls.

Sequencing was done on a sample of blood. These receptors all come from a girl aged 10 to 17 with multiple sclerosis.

Here the CDR3 DNA reads TGTGCCAGCAGTTTGGGAGGACAGGGTGACCGAGGAGGCTACACCTTC. This sequence encodes CASSLGGQGDRGGYTF. J is TRBJ1-2 and V is TRBV27; the match to TRBD1 covers 8 bases. CDR1 and CDR2 from the germline V gene are MNHEY and SMNVEV (reference sequence). CDR3 size: 16 residues. V lost 3 bases and J lost 8; bases outside the gene matches: 14.

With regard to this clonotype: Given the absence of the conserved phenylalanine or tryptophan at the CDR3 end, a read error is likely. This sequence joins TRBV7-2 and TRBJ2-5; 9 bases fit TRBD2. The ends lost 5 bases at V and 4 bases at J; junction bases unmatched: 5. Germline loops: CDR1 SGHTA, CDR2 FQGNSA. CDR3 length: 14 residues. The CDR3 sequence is CASSDLSGGETQYV. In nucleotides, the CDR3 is TGTGCCAGCAGCGACCTTAGCGGGGGAGAGACCCAGTACGTC.

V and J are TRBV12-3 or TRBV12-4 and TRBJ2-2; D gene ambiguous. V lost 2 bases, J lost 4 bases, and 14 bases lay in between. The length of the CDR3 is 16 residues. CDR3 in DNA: TGTGCCAGCAGTTTAAGGAGTCAGCCACTCACCGGGGAGCTGTTTTTT. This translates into CASSLRSQPLTGELFF.

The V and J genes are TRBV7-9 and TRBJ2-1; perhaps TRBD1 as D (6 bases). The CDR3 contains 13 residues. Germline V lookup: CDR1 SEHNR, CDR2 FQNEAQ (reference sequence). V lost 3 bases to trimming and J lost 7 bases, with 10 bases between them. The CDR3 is CASSFKQGNEQFF. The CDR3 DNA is TGTGCCAGCAGCTTCAAACAGGGAAATGAGCAGTTCTTC. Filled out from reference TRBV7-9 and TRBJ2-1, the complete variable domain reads DTGVSQNPRHKITKRGQNVTFRCDPISEHNRLYWYRQTLGQGPEFLTYFQNEAQLEKSRLLSDRFSAERPKGSFSTLEIQRTEQGDSAMYLCASSFKQGNEQFFGPGTRLTVL.

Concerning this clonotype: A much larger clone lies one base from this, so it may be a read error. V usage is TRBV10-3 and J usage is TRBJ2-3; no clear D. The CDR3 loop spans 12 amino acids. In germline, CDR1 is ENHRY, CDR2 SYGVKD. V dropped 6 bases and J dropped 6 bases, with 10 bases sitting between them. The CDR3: CAISGPSDTQYF. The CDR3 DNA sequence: TGTGCCATCAGCGGACCCTCCGATACGCAGTATTTT.

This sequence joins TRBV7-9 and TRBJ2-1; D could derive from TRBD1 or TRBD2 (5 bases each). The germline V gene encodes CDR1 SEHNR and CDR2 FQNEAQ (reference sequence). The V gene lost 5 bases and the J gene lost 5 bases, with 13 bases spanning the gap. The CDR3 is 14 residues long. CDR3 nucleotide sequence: TGTGCCAGCAGCGCTCGGGACGGCAACAATGAGCAGTTCTTC. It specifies CASSARDGNNEQFF.

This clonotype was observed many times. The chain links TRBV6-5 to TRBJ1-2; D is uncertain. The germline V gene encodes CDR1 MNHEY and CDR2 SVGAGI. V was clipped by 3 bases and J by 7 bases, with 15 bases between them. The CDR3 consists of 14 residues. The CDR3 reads CASSYDPGASGYTF. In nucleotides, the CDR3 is TGTGCCAGCAGTTATGACCCCGGCGCTAGTGGCTACACCTTC.

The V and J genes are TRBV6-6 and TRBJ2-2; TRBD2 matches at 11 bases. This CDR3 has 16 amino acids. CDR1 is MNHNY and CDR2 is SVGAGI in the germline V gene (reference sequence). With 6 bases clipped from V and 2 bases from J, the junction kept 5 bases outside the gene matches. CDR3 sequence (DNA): TGTGCCAGCAGCCGTACTAGCGGGGGTAACACCGGGGAGCTGTTTTTT. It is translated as CASSRTSGGNTGELFF.

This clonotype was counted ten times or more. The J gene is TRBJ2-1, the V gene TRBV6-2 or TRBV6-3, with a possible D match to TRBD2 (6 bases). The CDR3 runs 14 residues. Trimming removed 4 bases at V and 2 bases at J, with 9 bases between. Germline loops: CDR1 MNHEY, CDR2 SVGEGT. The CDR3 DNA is TGTGCCAGCAGTTGGGGGGTACCCTACAATGAGCAGTTCTTC. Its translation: CASSWGVPYNEQFF.

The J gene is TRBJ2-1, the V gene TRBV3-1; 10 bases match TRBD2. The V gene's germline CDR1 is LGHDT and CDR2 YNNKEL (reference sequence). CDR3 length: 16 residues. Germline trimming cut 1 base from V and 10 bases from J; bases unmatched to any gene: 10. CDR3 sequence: CASSQASGGNNGEQFF. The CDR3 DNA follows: TGTGCCAGCAGCCAAGCTAGCGGGGGAAACAATGGAGAGCAGTTCTTC.